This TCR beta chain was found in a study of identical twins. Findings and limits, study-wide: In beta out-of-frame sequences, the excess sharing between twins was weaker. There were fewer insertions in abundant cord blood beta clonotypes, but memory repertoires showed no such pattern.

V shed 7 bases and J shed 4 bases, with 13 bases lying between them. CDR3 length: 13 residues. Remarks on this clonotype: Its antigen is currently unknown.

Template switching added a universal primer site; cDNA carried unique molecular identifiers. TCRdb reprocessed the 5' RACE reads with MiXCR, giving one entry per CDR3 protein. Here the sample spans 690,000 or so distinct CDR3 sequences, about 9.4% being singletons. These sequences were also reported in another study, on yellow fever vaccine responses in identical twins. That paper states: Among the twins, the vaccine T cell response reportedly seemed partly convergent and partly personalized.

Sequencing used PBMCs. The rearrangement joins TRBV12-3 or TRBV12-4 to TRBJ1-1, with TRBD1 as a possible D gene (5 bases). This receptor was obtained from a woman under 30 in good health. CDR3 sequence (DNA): TGTGCCAGCACCCTGTGGGGGATCACTGAAGCTTTCTTT. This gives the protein CASTLWGITEAFF.